The source of this T cell receptor (beta chain) is a study of blood T cell repertoires in COVID-19. Study information: Nucleic acid was either cDNA or gDNA, and it came from T cells, B-cell-depleted T cells, or PBMCs.

Assay: immunoSEQ multiplex PCR; the TCRdb copy retains only in-frame clones and omits some. Here the sample spans some 25,000 clones, about 81% being singletons. The clonotype comes from a woman in her 70s with COVID-19, enrolled during active disease. Sequencing was performed on peripheral blood.

Here the CDR3 DNA reads TGTGCCAGTACGCCGCGGGGGCCTATCACTGAAGCTTTCTTT. This sequence encodes CASTPRGPITEAFF. The genes are TRBV19 and TRBJ1-1; tentatively, D is TRBD1 (6 bases). There are 14 residues in the CDR3. V was cut by 7 bases and J by 4 bases, with 16 bases left in between. The V gene's germline CDR1 is LNHDA and CDR2 SQIVND (reference sequence).